These 9 T cell receptor beta chains originate from one sample sequenced in a study of T cells after posttransplantation cyclophosphamide. Libraries were prepared by immunoSEQ multiplex PCR; TCRdb keeps only in-frame clonotypes and omits some of them. The sample contains around 35,000 clones, none of them singletons. Material for sequencing was PBMCs. The receptor source for this set is a girl aged 5-17 years in good health, CMV-negative, and a related stem cell transplant donor.

This clone came up many times. The chain links TRBV10-2 to TRBJ2-7; possibly TRBD2 for D (6 bases). The germline gives CDR1 WSHSY, CDR2 SAAADI. The CDR3 is 15 amino acids. V lost 0 bases, J lost 0 bases, and 9 bases lay in between. The chain's CDR3 is CASSESKGGSYEQYF. The CDR3 bases are TGCGCCAGCAGTGAGTCAAAGGGAGGCTCCTACGAGCAGTACTTC.

At least ten counts were recorded for this clone. The CDR3 bases are TGTGCCAGCAGCTGGGACAGTTATGGCTACACCTTC. Translation gives CASSWDSYGYTF. The J gene is TRBJ1-2, the V gene TRBV7-9; 7 bases match TRBD1. The J segment lost 5 bases and the V segment lost 4 bases, leaving 1 base of the junction unmatched. CDR3 size: 12 residues. The germline V gene has CDR1 SEHNR and CDR2 FQNEAQ (reference sequence).

This clone has ten or more counts. The gene calls are TRBV28 and TRBJ2-2, with 9 bases aligning to TRBD2. The CDR3 extends over 15 amino acids. With V trimmed by 6 bases and J by 6 bases, 8 bases remained unmatched. In germline, CDR1 is MDHEN, CDR2 SYDVKM. CDR3 nucleotides: TGTGCCAGCAGCACCCGGGGACTAGCTTCCGGGGAGCTGTTTTTT. Its protein is CASSTRGLASGELFF.

This clone was counted ten times or more. The rearrangement links TRBV19 to TRBJ2-7, with D perhaps TRBD1 (6 bases). Trimming took 5 bases from V and 2 from J, leaving 13 bases between them. The CDR3 extends over 14 amino acids. Per germline, CDR1 LNHDA and CDR2 SQIVND (reference sequence). The CDR3 DNA sequence: TGTGCCAGTAGTCATTGGAACAGGGCCTACGAGCAGTACTTC. Its translation: CASSHWNRAYEQYF.

This clone was seen many times. This chain uses TRBV7-7 with TRBJ2-5; 14 bases match TRBD2. CDR1 is SSHAT, CDR2 FNYEAQ, per germline (reference sequence). The CDR3 is 17 residues long. After removal of 5 bases from V and 4 bases from J, the junction contained 9 bases not matched to a gene. The DNA of the CDR3 is TGTGCCAGCAGCCCGGGACTAGCGGGGGTCGAGGGAGAGACCCAGTACTTC. Amino acid sequence: CASSPGLAGVEGETQYF. The complete variable domain, with remaining parts taken from reference TRBV7-7 and TRBJ2-5, reads GAGVSQSPRYKVTKRGQDVTLRCDPISSHATLYWYQQALGQGPEFLTYFNYEAQPDKSGLPSDRFSAERPEGSISTLTIQRTEQRDSAMYRCASSPGLAGVEGETQYFGPGTRLLVL.

This clone was counted ten times or more. The chain employs TRBV2 and TRBJ2-1; no clear D gene. The CDR3 extends over 10 amino acids. Germline CDR1 SNHLY, CDR2 FYNNEI. V was clipped by 6 bases and J by 7 bases, with 4 bases between them. The CDR3 bases are TGTGCCAGCAGATCGAATGAGCAGTTCTTC. The encoded protein is CASRSNEQFF.

The rearrangement uses TRBV18 and TRBJ1-1, with TRBD1 as a possible D gene (5 bases). Germline CDR1 KGHSH, CDR2 LQKENI. The ends were cut back, 1 base at V and 2 bases at J, with 14 bases in the middle. This CDR3 has 16 residues. The CDR3 sequence is CASSPLTEGYNTEAFF. The CDR3 DNA reads as TGTGCCAGCTCACCACTCACGGAGGGGTATAACACTGAAGCTTTCTTT.

This clone was recorded at least ten times. The gene calls are TRBV2 and TRBJ2-3, with 8 bases aligning to TRBD1. This CDR3 is built from 14 residues. The V segment lost 6 bases and the J segment 10 bases; nucleotides outside the gene matches: 12. Per germline, CDR1 SNHLY and CDR2 FYNNEI. CDR3 coding DNA: TGTGCCAGCAGGACCTTCGGACAGGGAATGGCGCAGTATTTT. Protein sequence: CASRTFGQGMAQYF.

This clone was counted ten times or more. The chain combines TRBV15 with TRBJ2-6; 7 bases agree with TRBD1. J was trimmed by 0 bases and V by 3 bases; bases with no gene match: 8. The CDR3 runs 18 residues. Germline V CDR1 and CDR2: LNHNV, YYDKDF (reference sequence). The CDR3 DNA reads TGTGCCACCAGCAGCCGAGAGGGGGCCCTCTCTGGGGCCAACGTCCTGACTTTC. The encoded protein is CATSSREGALSGANVLTF.